The entry that follows covers one TCR beta chain sequence. The target antigen is unknown. This sample was included in a study of CD8 T cells in ankylosing spondylitis. Overall study findings and caveats: A TCR beta motif of about eight highly homologous variants appeared characteristic of ankylosing spondylitis blood.

A single record per CDR3 protein comes from TCRdb applying MiXCR to the 5' RACE reads. This table has fewer than 250,000 distinct CDR3 sequences, roughly 18% appearing once. V lost 5 bases and J 3 bases, leaving 8 bases between the germline ends. Germline CDR1 is SEHNR and CDR2 is FQNEAQ (reference sequence). The length of the CDR3 is 14 residues. The receptor was isolated from a male donor with ankylosing spondylitis. This chain uses TRBV7-9 with TRBJ1-6; D perhaps matches TRBD1 (5 bases). Sequences were obtained from blood, either unsorted or a sorted T cell fraction (not recorded which). The CDR3 loop is CASSMTDYNSPLHF. Written as DNA, the CDR3 is TGTGCCAGCAGCATGACAGACTATAATTCACCCCTCCACTTT.